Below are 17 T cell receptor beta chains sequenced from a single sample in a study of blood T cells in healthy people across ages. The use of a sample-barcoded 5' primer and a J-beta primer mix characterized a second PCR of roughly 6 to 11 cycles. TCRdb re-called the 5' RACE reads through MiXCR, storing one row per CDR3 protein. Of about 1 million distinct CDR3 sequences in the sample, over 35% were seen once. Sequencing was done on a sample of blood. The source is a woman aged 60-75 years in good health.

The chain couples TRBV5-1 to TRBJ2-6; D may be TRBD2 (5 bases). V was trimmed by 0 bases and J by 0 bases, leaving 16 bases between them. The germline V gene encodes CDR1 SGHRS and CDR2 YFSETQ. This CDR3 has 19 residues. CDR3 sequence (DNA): TGCGCCAGCAGCTTGGCGGGCTATCGGACTGTCTCTGGGGCCAACGTCCTGACTTTC. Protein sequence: CASSLAGYRTVSGANVLTF.

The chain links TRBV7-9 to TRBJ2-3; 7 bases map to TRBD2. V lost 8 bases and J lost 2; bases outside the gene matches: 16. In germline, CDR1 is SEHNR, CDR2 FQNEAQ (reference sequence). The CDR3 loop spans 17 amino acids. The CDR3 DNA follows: TGTGCCAGCGCAAGGATGGTTGGAGCGGGGACCACAGATACGCAGTATTTT. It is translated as CASARMVGAGTTDTQYF.

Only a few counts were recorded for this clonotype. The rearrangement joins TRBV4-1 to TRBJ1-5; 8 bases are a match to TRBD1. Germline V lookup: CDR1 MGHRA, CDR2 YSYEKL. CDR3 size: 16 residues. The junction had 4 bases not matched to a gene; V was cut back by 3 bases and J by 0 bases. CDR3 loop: CASSQGQDLSNQPQHF. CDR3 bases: TGCGCCAGCAGCCAGGGACAGGACCTTAGCAATCAGCCCCAGCATTTT.

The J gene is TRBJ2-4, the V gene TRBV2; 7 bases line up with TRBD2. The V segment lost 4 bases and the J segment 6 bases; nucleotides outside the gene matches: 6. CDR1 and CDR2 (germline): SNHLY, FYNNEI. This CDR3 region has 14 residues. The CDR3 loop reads CASSGAGGGNIQYF. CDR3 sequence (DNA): TGTGCCAGCAGTGGAGCTGGCGGGGGAAACATTCAGTACTTC.

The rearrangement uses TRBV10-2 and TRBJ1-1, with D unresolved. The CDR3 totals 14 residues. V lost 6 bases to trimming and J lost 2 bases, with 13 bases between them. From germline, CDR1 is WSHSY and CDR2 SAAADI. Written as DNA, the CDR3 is TGCGCCAGCAGACAACTCGGTATAAACACTGAAGCTTTCTTT. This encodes CASRQLGINTEAFF.

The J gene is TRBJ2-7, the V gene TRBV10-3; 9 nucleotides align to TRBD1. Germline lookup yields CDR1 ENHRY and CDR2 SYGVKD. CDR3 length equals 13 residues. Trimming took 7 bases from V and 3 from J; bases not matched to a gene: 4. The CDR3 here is CAITRDRDYEQYF. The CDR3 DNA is TGTGCCATCACCCGGGACAGGGACTACGAGCAGTACTTC.

The DNA for the CDR3 is TGCAGTGCTCCCCCCGGCGGGGCTTTCGCCGGGGAGCTGTTTTTT. Residues: CSAPPGGAFAGELFF. V is TRBV20-1 and J is TRBJ2-2; maybe TRBD2 (6 bases). The CDR3 length is 15 residues. Looked up from germline, CDR1 is DFQATT and CDR2 is SNEGSKA (reference sequence). Trimming left V 5 bases short and J 6 bases short, with 19 bases between.

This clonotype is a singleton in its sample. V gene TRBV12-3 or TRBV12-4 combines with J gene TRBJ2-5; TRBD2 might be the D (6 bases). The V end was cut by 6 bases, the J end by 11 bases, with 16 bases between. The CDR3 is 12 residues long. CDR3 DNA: TGTGCCAGCAGCCCCCCCTTAGCGGAGCAGTACTTC. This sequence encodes CASSPPLAEQYF.

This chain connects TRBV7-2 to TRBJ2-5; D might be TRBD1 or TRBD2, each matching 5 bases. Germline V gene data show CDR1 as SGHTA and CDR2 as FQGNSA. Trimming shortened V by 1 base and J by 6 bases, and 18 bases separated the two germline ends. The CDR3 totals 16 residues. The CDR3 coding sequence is TGTGCCAGCAGCTTAGATCGACCAGCGCTGGGACAGACCCAGTACTTC. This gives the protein CASSLDRPALGQTQYF. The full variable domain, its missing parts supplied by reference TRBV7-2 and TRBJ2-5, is GAGVSQSPSNKVTEKGKDVELRCDPISGHTALYWYRQSLGQGLEFLIYFQGNSAPDKSGLPSDRFSAERTGGSVSTLTIQRTQQEDSAVYLCASSLDRPALGQTQYFGPGTRLLVL.

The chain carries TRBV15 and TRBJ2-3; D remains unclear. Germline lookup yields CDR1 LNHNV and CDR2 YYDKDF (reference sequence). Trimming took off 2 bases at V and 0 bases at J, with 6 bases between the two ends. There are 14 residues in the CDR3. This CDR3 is CATSRQVSTDTQYF. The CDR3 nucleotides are TGTGCCACCAGCAGACAGGTCAGCACAGATACGCAGTATTTT.

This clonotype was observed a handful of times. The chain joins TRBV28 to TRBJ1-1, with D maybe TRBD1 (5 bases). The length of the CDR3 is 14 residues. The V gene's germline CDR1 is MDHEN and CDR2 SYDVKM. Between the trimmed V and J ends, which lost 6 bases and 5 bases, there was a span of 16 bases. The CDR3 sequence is CASRRPGPLTEAFF. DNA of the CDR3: TGTGCCAGCAGGAGACCGGGACCCCTTACTGAAGCTTTCTTT.

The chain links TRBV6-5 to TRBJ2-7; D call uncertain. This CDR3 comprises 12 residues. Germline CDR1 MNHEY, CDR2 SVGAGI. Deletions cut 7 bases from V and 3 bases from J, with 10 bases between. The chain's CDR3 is CASKGGHYEQYF. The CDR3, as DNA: TGTGCCAGCAAGGGTGGCCACTACGAGCAGTACTTC.

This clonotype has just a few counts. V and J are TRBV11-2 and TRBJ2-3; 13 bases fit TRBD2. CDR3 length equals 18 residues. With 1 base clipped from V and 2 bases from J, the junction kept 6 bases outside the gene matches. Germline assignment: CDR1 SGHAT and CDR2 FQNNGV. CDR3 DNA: TGTGCCAGCAGCTTAGTAATGACTAGCGGGAGGTACACAGATACGCAGTATTTT. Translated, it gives CASSLVMTSGRYTDTQYF.

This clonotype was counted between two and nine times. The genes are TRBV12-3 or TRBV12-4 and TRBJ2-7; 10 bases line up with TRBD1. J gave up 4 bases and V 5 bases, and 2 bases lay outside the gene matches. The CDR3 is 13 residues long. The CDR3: CASSMDRGYEQYF. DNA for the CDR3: TGTGCCAGCAGTATGGACAGGGGGTACGAGCAGTACTTC.

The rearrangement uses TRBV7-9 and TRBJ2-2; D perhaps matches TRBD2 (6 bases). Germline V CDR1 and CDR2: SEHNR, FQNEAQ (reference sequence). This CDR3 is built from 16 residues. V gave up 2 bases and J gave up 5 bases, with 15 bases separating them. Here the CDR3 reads CASSLRAGPSTGELFF. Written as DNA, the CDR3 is TGTGCCAGCAGCTTACGTGCGGGACCGAGTACCGGGGAGCTGTTTTTT.

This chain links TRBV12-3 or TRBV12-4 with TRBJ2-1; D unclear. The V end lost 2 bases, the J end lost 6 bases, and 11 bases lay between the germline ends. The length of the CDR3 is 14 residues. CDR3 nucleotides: TGTGCCAGCAGTTTATCGGTTCGGACCAATGAGCAGTTCTTC. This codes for CASSLSVRTNEQFF.

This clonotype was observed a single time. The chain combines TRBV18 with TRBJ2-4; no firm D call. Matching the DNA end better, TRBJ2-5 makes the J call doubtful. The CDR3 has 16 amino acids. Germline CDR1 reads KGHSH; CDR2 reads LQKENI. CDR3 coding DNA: TGTGCCAGCTCATTAGGTGCGCACTCCGGACAAGAGACCCAGTACTTC. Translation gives CASSLGAHSGQETQYF.